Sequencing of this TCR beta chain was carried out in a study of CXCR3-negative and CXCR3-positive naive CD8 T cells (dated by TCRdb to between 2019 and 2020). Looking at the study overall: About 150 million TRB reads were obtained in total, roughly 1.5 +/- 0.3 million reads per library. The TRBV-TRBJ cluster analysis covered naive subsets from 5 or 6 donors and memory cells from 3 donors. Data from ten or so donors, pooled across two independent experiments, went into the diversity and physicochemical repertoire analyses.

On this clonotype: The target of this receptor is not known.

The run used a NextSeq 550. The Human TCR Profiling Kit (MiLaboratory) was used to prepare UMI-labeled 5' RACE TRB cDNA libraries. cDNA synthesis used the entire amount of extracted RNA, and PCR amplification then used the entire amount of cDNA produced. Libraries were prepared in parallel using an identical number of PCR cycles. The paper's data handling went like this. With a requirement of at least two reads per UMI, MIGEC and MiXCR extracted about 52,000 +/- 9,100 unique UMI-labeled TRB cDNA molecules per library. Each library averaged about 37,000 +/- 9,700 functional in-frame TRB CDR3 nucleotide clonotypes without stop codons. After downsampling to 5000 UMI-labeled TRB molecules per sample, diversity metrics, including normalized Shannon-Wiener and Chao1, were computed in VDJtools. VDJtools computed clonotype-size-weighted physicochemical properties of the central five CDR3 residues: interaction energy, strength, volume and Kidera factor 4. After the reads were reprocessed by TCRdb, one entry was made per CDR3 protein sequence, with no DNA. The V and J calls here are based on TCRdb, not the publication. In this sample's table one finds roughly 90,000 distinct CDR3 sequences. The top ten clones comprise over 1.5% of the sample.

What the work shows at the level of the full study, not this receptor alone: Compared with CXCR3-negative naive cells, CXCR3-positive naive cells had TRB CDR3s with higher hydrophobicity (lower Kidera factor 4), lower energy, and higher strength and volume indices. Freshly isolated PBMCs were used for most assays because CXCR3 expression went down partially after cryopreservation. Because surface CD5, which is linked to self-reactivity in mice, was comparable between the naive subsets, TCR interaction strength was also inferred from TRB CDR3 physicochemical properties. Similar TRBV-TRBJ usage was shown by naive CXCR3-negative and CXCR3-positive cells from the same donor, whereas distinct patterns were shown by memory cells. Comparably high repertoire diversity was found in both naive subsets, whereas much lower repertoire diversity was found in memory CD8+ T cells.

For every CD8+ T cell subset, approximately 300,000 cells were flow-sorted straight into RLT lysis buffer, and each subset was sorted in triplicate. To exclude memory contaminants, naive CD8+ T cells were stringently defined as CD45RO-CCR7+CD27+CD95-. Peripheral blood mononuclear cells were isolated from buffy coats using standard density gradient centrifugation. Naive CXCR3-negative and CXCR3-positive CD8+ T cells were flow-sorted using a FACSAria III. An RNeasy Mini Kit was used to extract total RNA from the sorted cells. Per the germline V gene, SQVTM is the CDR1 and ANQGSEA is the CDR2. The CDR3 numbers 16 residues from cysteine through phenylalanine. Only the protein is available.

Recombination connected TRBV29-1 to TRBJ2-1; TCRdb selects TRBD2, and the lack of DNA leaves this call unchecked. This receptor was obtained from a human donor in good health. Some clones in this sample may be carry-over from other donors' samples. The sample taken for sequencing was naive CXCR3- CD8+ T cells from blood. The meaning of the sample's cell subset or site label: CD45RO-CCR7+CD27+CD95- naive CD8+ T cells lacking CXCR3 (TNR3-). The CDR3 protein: CSVDLRVAGGLGEQFF.